A selection of T cell receptor beta chains follows, all from one sample in a study of shared clonotypes between healthy human individuals. Method: immunoSEQ multiplex PCR; TCRdb's copy keeps in-frame clones and lacks some. This table holds some 2,500,000 clones, approximately 94% found once. Sequencing was done on a sample of naive CD4+ T cells from PBMCs. Every receptor here comes from a man younger than 30 in good health. Some clones in this sample may be carry-over from other donors' samples. CDR3s include the opening cysteine and the closing phenylalanine or tryptophan. The order of the fields is V gene, D gene, J gene, clone size, CDR3 DNA, CDR3 protein. A D gene is named only where the DNA matches it firmly. A row's size may be missing; if present it is once, few, many or a size class.

v_call: TRBV28
d_call: .
j_call: TRBJ1-5
clone_size: .
cdr3_nt: TGTGCCAGCAGTTTATTCCGGGGACAGCCCCAGCATTTT
cdr3_aa: CASSLFRGQPQHF

v_call: TRBV28
d_call: .
j_call: TRBJ1-2
clone_size: .
cdr3_nt: TGTGCCAGCAGCCGGGGGCCAAACTATGGCTACACCTTC
cdr3_aa: CASSRGPNYGYTF

v_call: TRBV5-1
d_call: .
j_call: TRBJ2-5
clone_size: .
cdr3_nt: TGCGCCAGCAGTTTTTCAGGGTGGGAAGAGACCCAGTACTTC
cdr3_aa: CASSFSGWEETQYF

v_call: TRBV6-1
d_call: .
j_call: TRBJ1-1
clone_size: .
cdr3_nt: TGTGCCAGCAGTGAAGCTCGGCGGGGCACTGAAGCTTTCTTT
cdr3_aa: CASSEARRGTEAFF

v_call: TRBV6-1
d_call: .
j_call: TRBJ2-1
clone_size: .
cdr3_nt: TGTGCCAGCAGTGCACAGGCCCTGAGCTCCTACAATGAGCAGTTCTTC
cdr3_aa: CASSAQALSSYNEQFF

v_call: TRBV5-6
d_call: .
j_call: TRBJ1-1
clone_size: .
cdr3_nt: TGTGCCAGCAGCTTTTTCTACACTGAAGCTTTCTTT
cdr3_aa: CASSFFYTEAFF

v_call: TRBV7-8
d_call: .
j_call: TRBJ1-1
clone_size: .
cdr3_nt: TGTGCCAGCAGCTTTTGGGGGCGGGGGAACACTGAAGCTTTCTTT
cdr3_aa: CASSFWGRGNTEAFF

v_call: TRBV6-4
d_call: .
j_call: TRBJ1-5
clone_size: .
cdr3_nt: TGTGCCAGCCCCTCGACAGCCTGGCCTAGCAATCAGCCCCAGCATTTT
cdr3_aa: CASPSTAWPSNQPQHF

v_call: TRBV7-8
d_call: .
j_call: TRBJ2-7
clone_size: .
cdr3_nt: TGTGCCAGCAGCTTAGCGTTAGGCCGCTACGAGCAGTACTTC
cdr3_aa: CASSLALGRYEQYF

v_call: TRBV29-1
d_call: .
j_call: TRBJ1-1
clone_size: .
cdr3_nt: TGCAGCGTAGGTAGAGGCACTGAAGCTTTCTTT
cdr3_aa: CSVGRGTEAFF

v_call: TRBV15
d_call: .
j_call: TRBJ2-1
clone_size: .
cdr3_nt: TGTGCCACCAGCAGAGGTAGGACCTACAATGAGCAGTTCTTC
cdr3_aa: CATSRGRTYNEQFF

v_call: TRBV7-8
d_call: TRBD1
j_call: TRBJ2-7
clone_size: .
cdr3_nt: TGTGCCAGCGGAGAAAGGGACAGGGGGCACGTGCAGTACTTC
cdr3_aa: CASGERDRGHVQYF

v_call: TRBV19
d_call: .
j_call: TRBJ1-5
clone_size: .
cdr3_nt: TGTGCCAGTAGTTCCTTAAACGGAGGTCAGCCCCAGCATTTT
cdr3_aa: CASSSLNGGQPQHF

v_call: TRBV7-2
d_call: TRBD2
j_call: TRBJ2-7
clone_size: .
cdr3_nt: TGTGCCAGCAGCTTAAGGGCTAGCGGACGCGACGAGCAGTACTTC
cdr3_aa: CASSLRASGRDEQYF

v_call: TRBV27
d_call: TRBD1
j_call: TRBJ1-4
clone_size: .
cdr3_nt: TGTGCCAGCAGTACCGACAGGGGCCGTGAAAAACTGTTTTTT
cdr3_aa: CASSTDRGREKLFF

v_call: TRBV14
d_call: TRBD2
j_call: TRBJ2-7
clone_size: .
cdr3_nt: TGTGCCAGCAGCCAAGAAAGCCTAGCGGGAACCTACGAGCAGTACTTC
cdr3_aa: CASSQESLAGTYEQYF

v_call: TRBV5-1
d_call: .
j_call: TRBJ1-1
clone_size: few
cdr3_nt: TGCGCCAGCAGCTTGGACAGACAGAACACTGAAGCTTTCTTT
cdr3_aa: CASSLDRQNTEAFF

v_call: TRBV6-5
d_call: .
j_call: TRBJ2-7
clone_size: .
cdr3_nt: TGTGCCAGCGGTCGGGTGGTAGGCTCCTACGAGCAGTACTTC
cdr3_aa: CASGRVVGSYEQYF

v_call: TRBV7-9
d_call: TRBD2
j_call: TRBJ2-1
clone_size: .
cdr3_nt: TGTGCCAGCAGCTACATTAGCGGGATAAACAATGAGCAGTTCTTC
cdr3_aa: CASSYISGINNEQFF

v_call: TRBV25-1
d_call: TRBD1
j_call: TRBJ2-6
clone_size: .
cdr3_nt: TGTGCCAGCAGTGAACGACAGGGTTTCGCCGGGGCCAACGTCCTGACTTTC
cdr3_aa: CASSERQGFAGANVLTF

v_call: TRBV7-2
d_call: .
j_call: TRBJ2-5
clone_size: .
cdr3_nt: TGTGCCAGCAGCTTGGTTCGGATGGGAGAGACCCAGTACTTC
cdr3_aa: CASSLVRMGETQYF

v_call: TRBV7-3
d_call: .
j_call: TRBJ2-2
clone_size: .
cdr3_nt: TGTGCCAGCAGCTACAGGGCGGGGGAGCTGTTTTTT
cdr3_aa: CASSYRAGELFF